This is a list of T cell receptor beta chains from one sample in a study of blood T cell repertoires in COVID-19. The table came from immunoSEQ multiplex PCR; TCRdb's copy has only in-frame clones and leaves some out. This table holds around 62,000 clones, more than 75% found once. Sequenced sample: PBMCs or T cells enriched from blood (not recorded which). These receptors all stem from a woman aged 40 to 49 who had recovered from COVID-19. Both conserved end residues are part of each CDR3. D genes are given only for firm matches. Where a row states a size, it is once, few, many or the class of an expanded clone; other rows omit it.

V	size	D	J	DNA	CDR3
TRBV11-2	-	-	TRBJ2-5	TGTGCCAGCAGCTTAGGTCCAGGGGTTAAAGAGACCCAGTACTTC	CASSLGPGVKETQYF
TRBV5-4	-	-	TRBJ1-1	TGTGCCAGCAGCTTGGGAGTCCGCGAGGCTTTCTTT	CASSLGVREAFF
TRBV30	-	-	TRBJ1-1	TGTGCCTGGAGCCCGCATCCGGGACTGCAAACCTCCGGTTCCAGGAACACTGAAGCTTTCTTT	CAWSPHPGLQTSGSRNTEAFF
TRBV25-1	-	-	TRBJ1-2	TGTGCCAGCAGTGAATACGGGGTTCCCCACTTC	CASSEYGVPHF
TRBV29-1	-	TRBD1	TRBJ1-5	TGCAGCCTTTTTACGCCGGACAGGAATCAGCCCCAGCATTTT	CSLFTPDRNQPQHF
TRBV2	-	-	TRBJ1-5	TGTGCCAGCAGTGTACAGCTACTTGATCAGCCCCAGCATTTT	CASSVQLLDQPQHF
TRBV6-2/TRBV6-3	-	TRBD1	TRBJ1-4	TGTGCCAGCAGCCCTTACCCGGGACAGAAGAATGAAAAACTGTTTTTT	CASSPYPGQKNEKLFF
TRBV2	-	TRBD1	TRBJ2-1	TGTGCCAGCAGTGAAATAATGGGACAGTTCCTTTACAATGAGCAGTTCTTC	CASSEIMGQFLYNEQFF
TRBV7-9	-	TRBD1	TRBJ1-1	TGTGCCAGCAGTCCCGGGCCGACAGGGATAGGTACTGAAGCTTTCTTT	CASSPGPTGIGTEAFF
TRBV2	-	-	TRBJ2-7	TGTGCCAGCACTTGGACAGACTACGAGCAGTACTTC	CASTWTDYEQYF
TRBV19	many	-	TRBJ1-5	TGTGCCAGTGATACCAGGGATAGCAATCAGCCCCAGCATTTT	CASDTRDSNQPQHF
TRBV7-9	-	TRBD1	TRBJ2-7	TGTGCCAGCAGCTTGGGACAGTCCGGGGATGCCTACGAGCAGTACTTC	CASSLGQSGDAYEQYF
TRBV5-1	-	TRBD2	TRBJ2-5	TGCGCCAGCAGCTCACCCGGGGTAGCGGGGAAAGAGACCCAGTACTTC	CASSSPGVAGKETQYF
TRBV12-3/TRBV12-4	-	TRBD1	TRBJ2-7	TGTGCCAGCAGGATACAGGGGTCCGAGCAGTACTTC	CASRIQGSEQYF
TRBV5-8	-	-	TRBJ2-1	TGTGCCAGCAGCCCCGACTGGAGCTCCTACAATGAGCAGTTCTTC	CASSPDWSSYNEQFF
TRBV19	few	TRBD2	TRBJ2-7	TGTGCCAGTAGTATGCGGCGGGGGACCTACGAGCAGTACTTC	CASSMRRGTYEQYF
TRBV3-1/TRBV3-2	-	-	TRBJ1-1	TGTGCCAGCAGCCAAGGAGAGTCTGAAGCTTTCTTT	CASSQGESEAFF
TRBV6-5	-	-	TRBJ1-5	TGTGCCAGCAGCGTCGTGGAGGATCAGCCCCAGCATTTT	CASSVVEDQPQHF
TRBV5-1	-	TRBD2	TRBJ2-5	TGCGCCAGCAGCCAAACCCCGGGACTAGCGGGGGGAGAGACCCAGTACTTC	CASSQTPGLAGGETQYF
TRBV25-1	-	-	TRBJ1-3	TGTGCCAGCAGTGAAGCGGGCTCTGGAAACACCATATATTTT	CASSEAGSGNTIYF
TRBV6-1	-	-	TRBJ1-2	TGTGCCAGCAGTGAACTCGGGGAGCTAAGGGGCTACACCTTC	CASSELGELRGYTF
TRBV3-1/TRBV3-2	once	-	TRBJ1-2	TGTGCCAGCAGCCAACCACCTAAATATGGCTACACCTTC	CASSQPPKYGYTF
TRBV19	once	-	TRBJ2-3	TGTGCCAGTAGTATAACAGCGGCAATAGATACGCAGTATTTT	CASSITAAIDTQYF
TRBV19	-	-	TRBJ2-7	TGTGCCAGTAGTATTTGGGACAACTCCTACGAGCAGTACTTC	CASSIWDNSYEQYF
TRBV29-1	once	-	TRBJ2-5	TGCAGCGTTGCAAGCGGAGGGAAACAAGAGACCCAGTACTTC	CSVASGGKQETQYF
TRBV11-2	once	TRBD1	TRBJ1-4	TGTGCCAGCACTCCCCGGACAGGGATCGATGAAAAACTGTTTTTT	CASTPRTGIDEKLFF
TRBV11-2	-	-	TRBJ2-7	TGTGCCAGCAGCTTAGGGTTTACAGATTGGTACTTC	CASSLGFTDWYF
TRBV2	-	TRBD2	TRBJ2-7	TGTGCCAGCAGTCCTGGGACTAGCAGGACCTACGAGCAGTACTTC	CASSPGTSRTYEQYF
TRBV7-2	-	-	TRBJ2-2	TGTGCCAGCAGCCCCGGGGGGCGGGCCGGGGAGCTGTTTTTT	CASSPGGRAGELFF
TRBV18	-	TRBD1	TRBJ1-5	TGTGCCAGCTCACCTCAACGAGCCGGGACAGGGAATCAGCCCCAGCATTTT	CASSPQRAGTGNQPQHF
TRBV6-2/TRBV6-3	-	-	TRBJ1-5	TGTGCCAGCAGCCGACCGAGGTTGGGCAATCAGCCCCAGCATTTT	CASSRPRLGNQPQHF
TRBV15	-	TRBD1	TRBJ1-4	TGTGCCACCAGCAGAGCCGGGACAGGGAGCGAAAAACTGTTTTTT	CATSRAGTGSEKLFF
TRBV5-6	-	-	TRBJ2-5	TGTGCCAGCAGCTTGATTAGGGGAGAGACCCAGTACTTC	CASSLIRGETQYF
TRBV27	few	TRBD1	TRBJ1-2	TGTGCCAGCAGAGTCGGGACAGGGGGCTGGTTTGGCTACACCTTC	CASRVGTGGWFGYTF
TRBV5-1	-	TRBD2	TRBJ2-4	TGCGCCAGCAGTCCCCCGGGACTAGGGAACATTCAGTACTTC	CASSPPGLGNIQYF
TRBV5-1	-	-	TRBJ2-4	TGCGCCAGCAGCACGGGGGGAGCAGGGGACGCCAAAAACATTCAGTACTTC	CASSTGGAGDAKNIQYF
TRBV7-8	-	-	TRBJ2-5	TGTGCCAGCAGCTTAGGTACAGGGATGGGAGAGACCCAGTACTTC	CASSLGTGMGETQYF
TRBV6-1	-	TRBD2	TRBJ2-5	TGTGCCAGCAGTGAGAGGACGCGGGGGGAGACCCAGTACTTC	CASSERTRGETQYF
TRBV3-1/TRBV3-2	-	TRBD2	TRBJ2-3	TGTGCCAGCAGCCAACCCCTAGCGGGCCACACAGATACGCAGTATTTT	CASSQPLAGHTDTQYF
TRBV21-1	-	-	TRBJ1-6	TGTGCCAGCAGCATCATTTTCCCGACAGGGCCTTACCCCCCAATAAGCTCCTATAATTCACCCCTCCACTTT	CASSIIFPTGPYPPISSYNSPLHF
TRBV14	-	TRBD1	TRBJ2-3	TGTGCCAGCAGCCACCCCCCAGGGCGCAGGGGGTCGGGCACAGATACGCAGTATTTT	CASSHPPGRRGSGTDTQYF
TRBV6-5	-	TRBD2	TRBJ2-7	TGTGCCAGCAGATCTAGCGGGGGGGCCTGGTACGAGCAGTACTTC	CASRSSGGAWYEQYF
TRBV6-5	-	-	TRBJ2-6	TGTGCCAGCAGTTACTCATCAGGGTTCGGGGCCAACGTCCTGACTTTC	CASSYSSGFGANVLTF
TRBV6-2/TRBV6-3	-	-	TRBJ1-5	TGTGCCAGCAGCCCCCGCCTAGGAGGCAATCAGCCCCAGCATTTT	CASSPRLGGNQPQHF
TRBV15	-	-	TRBJ1-2	TGTGCCACCAGCAGAGGGACCAGGCAGGGAACCCCTAACTATGGCTACACCTTC	CATSRGTRQGTPNYGYTF
TRBV10-2	-	-	TRBJ2-5	TGCGCCAGCAGTGAACTTGAGGAGACCCAGTACTTC	CASSELEETQYF
TRBV10-3	-	-	TRBJ1-2	TGTGCCATCAATGAACATGGTCATGGCTACACCTTC	CAINEHGHGYTF
TRBV6-5	-	-	TRBJ2-1	TGTGCCAGCAGTTACTCGGGTTTAGGGGTTGAGCAGTTCTTC	CASSYSGLGVEQFF
TRBV5-1	-	-	TRBJ2-3	TGCGCCAGCAGCTTGGCTGACTCCACAGATACGCAGTATTTT	CASSLADSTDTQYF
TRBV11-1	-	-	TRBJ2-5	TGTGCCAGCAGCTTACGGGGAACTCAGTACTTC	CASSLRGTQYF
TRBV5-1	-	-	TRBJ1-6	TGCGCCAGCAGCTTAGAGGGTTGGGGTTCACCCCTCCACTTT	CASSLEGWGSPLHF